This TCR beta chain was sequenced in a study of cytomegalovirus exposure and HLA in healthy donors. Study observations and caveats: CMV antigen specificity was confirmed in vitro for a few CMV-associated chains.

Some clones are missing from TCRdb's copy, which holds only in-frame ones; the method was immunoSEQ multiplex PCR. The sample lists 250,000 to 350,000 clones, approximately 91% occurring once. The donors were members of the roughly 120-subject validation cohort (separate from the roughly 680-subject first cohort). The CDR3 covers 16 residues. The germline V and J ends were trimmed by 0 bases and 0 bases, with 11 bases remaining between them. Germline V gene lookup returns CDR1 LGHNA and CDR2 YNFKEQ. Points on this clone: The target antigen is unknown.

This clonotype was obtained from a man aged 25-45 years in good health and CMV-seronegative. The V and J genes are TRBV4-2 and TRBJ1-2; D call uncertain. Sequencing was carried out using PBMCs. CDR3 sequence: CASSQERESPNYGYTF. CDR3 DNA: TGTGCCAGCAGCCAAGAACGAGAGTCCCCTAACTATGGCTACACCTTC.